These 19 T cell receptor beta chains were sequenced from one sample in a study of cytomegalovirus exposure and HLA in healthy donors. The PCR used 60 Vbeta and 13 Jbeta primers. This table comes from immunoSEQ multiplex PCR, and its TCRdb copy is limited to in-frame clones, with some not included. The sample holds under 200,000 clones, over 60% seen once. The sequencing input was PBMCs. The receptors come from a man in his forties in good health and CMV-seronegative.

This clone was observed a handful of times. The chain joins TRBV7-9 to TRBJ1-4; a possible D gene is TRBD1 (6 bases). The CDR3 consists of 14 residues. V gave up 5 bases and J gave up 10 bases, with 17 bases separating them. Germline CDR1 SEHNR, CDR2 FQNEAQ (reference sequence). The CDR3 nucleotides are TGTGCCAGCAGCCACGGGACATACGTCCGAAAACTGTTTTTT. It specifies CASSHGTYVRKLFF.

The chain is built from TRBV9 and TRBJ1-1; 11 nucleotides line up with TRBD1. CDR3 size: 18 residues. The germline V gene encodes CDR1 SGDLS and CDR2 YYNGEE. V was clipped by 3 bases and J by 3 bases; unmatched bases: 13. Here the CDR3 reads CASSASWTGGLFDTEAFF. The CDR3 nucleotides read TGTGCCAGCAGCGCCTCATGGACAGGGGGCTTGTTTGACACTGAAGCTTTCTTT.

The CDR3 loop reads CASSGRLLGGNNEQFF. The DNA for the CDR3 is TGCGCCAGCAGCGGACGACTTCTGGGGGGAAACAATGAGCAGTTCTTC. The V gene is TRBV4-3, the J gene TRBJ2-1; tentative D call: TRBD2 (6 bases). This CDR3 contains 16 residues. The germline CDR1 and CDR2 sequences are LGHNA and YSLEER. Trimming cost V 5 bases and J 5 bases, with 19 bases left between them.

This chain uses TRBV6-5 with TRBJ2-3; maybe TRBD2 (6 bases). The V end was cut by 0 bases, the J end by 2 bases, with 9 bases between. Germline V gene lookup returns CDR1 MNHEY and CDR2 SVGAGI. The CDR3 runs 15 residues. Here the CDR3 DNA reads TGTGCCAGCAGTTACTCTGCGGGGCCCACAGATACGCAGTATTTT. It codes for CASSYSAGPTDTQYF.

The chain employs TRBV10-3 and TRBJ1-1, with D possibly being TRBD1 (6 bases). The length of the CDR3 is 13 residues. Germline CDR1 ENHRY, CDR2 SYGVKD. The V end lost 6 bases, the J end lost 6 bases, and 14 bases lay between the germline ends. The CDR3 DNA sequence: TGTGCCATCAGACCTGAGGGGGGGGCTGAAGCTTTCTTT. This codes for CAIRPEGGAEAFF.

The rearrangement joins TRBV4-3 to TRBJ2-5, with TRBD1 identical over 12 bases. The CDR3 length is 19 residues. Germline V gene lookup returns CDR1 LGHNA and CDR2 YSLEER. V trimming: 1 base; J trimming: 5 bases; junction bases outside the gene matches: 14. The CDR3 spells CASSQGIGTGGRERETQYF. The CDR3 bases are TGCGCCAGCAGCCAAGGAATTGGGACAGGGGGCAGGGAAAGGGAGACCCAGTACTTC.

V is TRBV2 and J is TRBJ1-1; perhaps TRBD1 as D (5 bases). The CDR3 spans 14 residues. Germline CDR1 and CDR2: SNHLY and FYNNEI. Trimming took 5 bases from V and 4 from J, leaving 14 bases between them. The CDR3 region is CASSLQGWGTEAFF. CDR3 DNA sequence: TGTGCCAGCAGTCTCCAGGGATGGGGCACTGAAGCTTTCTTT.

The CDR3 DNA follows: TGTGCCTGGAGTAAACAGGGGCCCTATGGCTACACCTTC. This codes for CAWSKQGPYGYTF. This sequence joins TRBV30 and TRBJ1-2, with 7 bases aligning to TRBD1. CDR1 is GTSNPN and CDR2 is SVGIG in the germline V gene (reference sequence). J lost 4 bases, V lost 2 bases, and 4 bases had no gene match. The CDR3 runs 13 residues.

This chain joins TRBV15 and TRBJ2-7, with TRBD2 matching over 9 bases. The CDR3 loop spans 15 amino acids. Germline loops: CDR1 LNHNV, CDR2 YYDKDF (reference sequence). The junction had 3 bases not matched to a gene; V was cut back by 3 bases and J by 0 bases. DNA for the CDR3: TGTGCCACCAGCAGTAGCGGGAGAAGCTCCTACGAGCAGTACTTC. Its translation is CATSSSGRSSYEQYF. Full variable domain (outside the CDR3, taken from reference TRBV15 and TRBJ2-7): DAMVIQNPRYQVTQFGKPVTLSCSQTLNHNVMYWYQQKSSQAPKLLFHYYDKDFNNEADTPDNFQSRRPNTSFCFLDIRSPGLGDTAMYLCATSSSGRSSYEQYFGPGTRLTVT.

The V call is TRBV11-3, the J call TRBJ1-5; 9 bases line up with TRBD1. This CDR3 is built from 14 residues. In germline, CDR1 is SGHNT, CDR2 YENEEA. The V segment lost 4 bases and the J segment 6 bases; nucleotides outside the gene matches: 4. This chain's CDR3 is CASSSGTGSQPQHF. CDR3 nucleotide sequence: TGTGCCAGCAGCTCCGGGACAGGGTCTCAGCCCCAGCATTTT.

This chain uses TRBV6-1 with TRBJ1-1, with unresolved D. Germline V gene sequence: CDR1 MNHNS, CDR2 SASEGT. The CDR3 is 14 residues long. Trimming left V 2 bases short and J 1 base short, with 8 bases between. The CDR3 region is CASSEYLRNTEAFF. As DNA, the CDR3 is TGTGCCAGCAGTGAATATTTGAGGAACACTGAAGCTTTCTTT.

The chain uses TRBV4-1 and TRBJ1-2; D remains unclear. V lost 0 bases to trimming and J lost 4 bases, with 9 bases between them. Germline V lookup: CDR1 MGHRA, CDR2 YSYEKL. The CDR3 loop spans 14 amino acids. In nucleotides, the CDR3 is TGCGCCAGCAGCCAAGATACAGCGGTCTATGGCTACACCTTC. Encoded protein: CASSQDTAVYGYTF.

This chain connects TRBV6-1 to TRBJ1-5, with D perhaps matching TRBD1 (5 bases). Germline CDR1 reads MNHNS; CDR2 reads SASEGT. V was clipped by 5 bases and J by 5 bases, with 10 bases between them. The CDR3 is made up of 13 amino acids. The chain's CDR3 is CASSIWGDQPQHF. The CDR3 bases are TGTGCCAGCAGTATCTGGGGGGATCAGCCCCAGCATTTT.

This chain connects TRBV9 to TRBJ2-5; 10 nucleotides align to TRBD2. Per germline, CDR1 SGDLS and CDR2 YYNGEE. CDR3 length: 14 amino acids. J was trimmed by 2 bases and V by 6 bases; bases with no gene match: 4. The CDR3 region is CASTSGSHQETQYF. CDR3 DNA: TGTGCCAGCACTAGCGGGAGCCATCAAGAGACCCAGTACTTC.

The count of this clone is one. The rearrangement uses TRBV18 and TRBJ2-7; a weak D match, TRBD2 (6 bases). The CDR3 consists of 13 residues. V dropped 3 bases and J dropped 6 bases, with 12 bases sitting between them. Germline assignment: CDR1 KGHSH and CDR2 LQKENI. The DNA of the CDR3 is TGTGCCAGCTCACCCGGGACTTCTGCCGAGCAGTACTTC. Protein product: CASSPGTSAEQYF. The whole variable domain, filled in from reference TRBV18 and TRBJ2-7, reads NAGVMQNPRHLVRRRGQEARLRCSPMKGHSHVYWYRQLPEEGLKFMVYLQKENIIDESGMPKERFSAEFPKEGPSILRIQQVVRGDSAAYFCASSPGTSAEQYFGPGTRLTVT.

This clone was counted only a few times. The chain employs TRBV6-5 and TRBJ2-4; D is perhaps TRBD1 (5 bases). The CDR3 runs 15 residues. In germline, CDR1 is MNHEY, CDR2 SVGAGI. Trimming removed 2 bases at V and 6 bases at J, with 14 bases between. The CDR3 DNA follows: TGTGCCAGCAGTTACCCGGACAATGGGATAAACATTCAGTACTTC. It codes for CASSYPDNGINIQYF.

The chain couples TRBV5-8 to TRBJ2-2; weak D call: TRBD1 (5 bases). The CDR3 has 16 residues. Germline V gives CDR1 SGHTS, CDR2 YDEGEE. V lost 1 base and J 5 bases, leaving 15 bases between the germline ends. The CDR3 here is CASSLSAQGATGELFF. The CDR3 region has the DNA TGTGCCAGCAGCTTGAGTGCCCAGGGTGCGACCGGGGAGCTGTTTTTT.

This sequence joins TRBV9 and TRBJ2-5; no reliable D call. Trimming took off 5 bases at V and 1 base at J, with 9 bases between the two ends. Germline lookup yields CDR1 SGDLS and CDR2 YYNGEE. This CDR3 is 13 amino acids long. CDR3 loop: CASSSYPQETQYF. DNA for the CDR3: TGTGCCAGCAGTAGCTACCCCCAAGAGACCCAGTACTTC.

Concerning this clone itself: The same CDR3 is also encoded by other DNA sequences in this sample. V and J are TRBV30 and TRBJ1-1; D is unresolved. In germline, CDR1 is GTSNPN, CDR2 SVGIG (reference sequence). Trimming cost V 0 bases and J 0 bases, with 5 bases left between them. The CDR3 length is 13 residues. CDR3 bases: TGTGCCTGGAGTGTAACGGTGAACACTGAAGCTTTCTTT. This codes for CAWSVTVNTEAFF.